This entry lists 13 T cell receptor beta chains sequenced from one sample in a study of T cell changes during pregnancy in multiple sclerosis. Sequencing used immunoSEQ multiplex PCR; TCRdb keeps in-frame clones, though not all of them. The table records about 41,000 clones, roughly nine tenths of them present only once. The source material was CD4+ T cells from peripheral blood mononuclear cells, sampled in the first trimester of pregnancy. Receptor source: a female donor with multiple sclerosis, enrolled in a pregnancy study.

This sequence joins TRBV7-8 and TRBJ1-5; a possible D gene is TRBD1 (6 bases). This CDR3 is built from 16 residues. Trimming stripped 2 bases from V and 7 bases from J, with 18 bases between. The germline CDR1 and CDR2 sequences are SGHVS and FQNEAQ. The chain's CDR3 is CASSLYGGASNQPQHF. The CDR3 bases are TGTGCCAGCAGCTTATATGGGGGCGCCTCCAACCAGCCCCAGCATTTT. Full variable domain (outside the CDR3, taken from reference TRBV7-8 and TRBJ1-5): GAGVSQSPRYKVAKRGQDVALRCDPISGHVSLFWYQQALGQGPEFLTYFQNEAQLDKSGLPSDRFFAERPEGSVSTLKIQRTQQEDSAVYLCASSLYGGASNQPQHFGDGTRLSIL.

This chain connects TRBV6-6 to TRBJ2-6, with D hard to call. V lost 8 bases and J lost 2, with 13 bases in between. Germline CDR1 reads MNHNY; CDR2 reads SVGAGI (reference sequence). CDR3 length: 15 residues. The CDR3 spells CASLTDSTGANVLTF. Here the CDR3 DNA reads TGTGCCAGCCTAACCGACTCTACTGGGGCCAACGTCCTGACTTTC.

This chain connects TRBV2 to TRBJ2-2; D is possibly TRBD1 (5 bases). CDR3 length equals 14 residues. The germline gives CDR1 SNHLY, CDR2 FYNNEI. V was pared by 4 bases and J by 7 bases, with 13 bases between. In DNA, the CDR3 is TGTGCCAGCAGTGTCGGACAAGGGTACGGGGAGCTGTTTTTT. Translation gives CASSVGQGYGELFF. Full variable domain (missing parts from reference TRBV2 and TRBJ2-2): EPEVTQTPSHQVTQMGQEVILRCVPISNHLYFYWYRQILGQKVEFLVSFYNNEISEKSEIFDDQFSVERPDGSNFTLKIRSTKLEDSAMYFCASSVGQGYGELFFGEGSRLTVL.

The chain recombines TRBV5-1 with TRBJ1-4, with TRBD1 identical over 7 bases. The CDR3 consists of 15 residues. The ends lost 4 bases at V and 5 bases at J; junction bases unmatched: 8. Germline V gene sequence: CDR1 SGHRS, CDR2 YFSETQ. The CDR3 coding sequence is TGCGCCAGCAGCGCACGGACAGGCCCGAATGAAAAACTGTTTTTT. This sequence encodes CASSARTGPNEKLFF. The variable domain in full, completed from reference TRBV5-1 and TRBJ1-4, reads KAGVTQTPRYLIKTRGQQVTLSCSPISGHRSVSWYQQTPGQGLQFLFEYFSETQRNKGNFPGRFSGRQFSNSRSEMNVSTLELGDSALYLCASSARTGPNEKLFFGSGTQLSVL.

This chain joins TRBV5-4 and TRBJ2-3, with D possibly matching TRBD2 (5 bases). CDR1 SGHNT and CDR2 YYREEE come from the germline V gene (reference sequence). Trimming shortened V by 0 bases and J by 5 bases, and 13 bases separated the two germline ends. This CDR3 is 15 amino acids long. Written as DNA, the CDR3 is TGTGCCAGCAGCTTGGGACCCGGGGTACGAGATACGCAGTATTTT. Translating it yields CASSLGPGVRDTQYF.

This chain links TRBV11-2 with TRBJ2-3; maybe TRBD2 (6 bases). CDR3 length equals 16 residues. Germline V gene data show CDR1 as SGHAT and CDR2 as FQNNGV. The germline V and J ends were trimmed by 1 base and 2 bases, with 13 bases remaining between them. Written as DNA, the CDR3 is TGTGCCAGCAGCTTAGGGAGGGCGGTTCCCACAGATACGCAGTATTTT. This sequence encodes CASSLGRAVPTDTQYF.

DNA of the CDR3: TGTGCCAGCAGCTTAGACAGCCACGTTCAGCCCCAGCATTTT. Translating it yields CASSLDSHVQPQHF. The chain carries TRBV7-9 and TRBJ1-5, with D uncertain. There are 14 residues in the CDR3. Trimming left V 1 base short and J 6 bases short, with 10 bases between. CDR1 is SEHNR and CDR2 is FQNEAQ in the germline V gene (reference sequence).

This clone was counted a single time. This chain connects TRBV5-1 to TRBJ2-7; 7 bases align to TRBD2. The CDR3 runs to 13 residues. The germline V gene encodes CDR1 SGHRS and CDR2 YFSETQ. Losses at the gene ends were 2 bases for V and 5 bases for J; bases not matched to a gene: 4. The CDR3 loop is CASSFRGRDEQYF. The CDR3 DNA reads as TGCGCCAGCAGCTTTCGGGGGAGGGACGAGCAGTACTTC.

The chain is built from TRBV28 and TRBJ2-7, with 9 nucleotides matching TRBD2. The V gene's germline CDR1 is MDHEN and CDR2 SYDVKM. The CDR3 extends over 14 amino acids. V was clipped by 2 bases and J by 9 bases; unmatched bases: 8. Here the CDR3 DNA reads TGTGCCAGCAGTTTAGTCCGGGGACTAGCTCTGCAGTACTTC. Amino acids: CASSLVRGLALQYF.

This chain joins TRBV5-8 and TRBJ2-2; D perhaps matches TRBD1 (6 bases). Trimming stripped 3 bases from V and 4 bases from J, with 19 bases between. Germline V gives CDR1 SGHTS, CDR2 YDEGEE. This CDR3 spans 17 amino acids. This CDR3 is CASSSGTPVGFTGELFF. The CDR3 DNA is TGTGCCAGCAGCTCAGGGACACCCGTGGGATTCACCGGGGAGCTGTTTTTT. Complete variable domain (other parts from reference TRBV5-8 and TRBJ2-2): EAGVTQSPTHLIKTRGQQATLRCSPISGHTSVYWYQQALGLGLQFLLWYDEGEERNRGNFPPRFSGRQFPNYSSELNVNALELEDSALYLCASSSGTPVGFTGELFFGEGSRLTVL.

The chain has TRBV10-3 and TRBJ2-5, with 10 bases fitting TRBD2. Germline CDR1 is ENHRY and CDR2 is SYGVKD. With V trimmed by 0 bases and J by 6 bases, 7 bases remained unmatched. The CDR3 contains 16 residues. The CDR3 reads CAISESALAGVKTQYF. Written as DNA, the CDR3 is TGTGCCATCAGTGAGTCAGCCCTAGCGGGAGTAAAGACCCAGTACTTC.

This chain uses TRBV15 with TRBJ2-5, with TRBD1 matching over 7 bases. Per germline, CDR1 LNHNV and CDR2 YYDKDF (reference sequence). The V gene end was trimmed by 5 bases and the J gene end by 3 bases; junction bases not matched to a gene: 9. This CDR3 has 15 residues. The CDR3 sequence is CATSATGTAKETQYF. As DNA, the CDR3 is TGTGCCACCAGCGCAACCGGGACAGCAAAAGAGACCCAGTACTTC.

This chain links TRBV4-3 with TRBJ1-4, with 10 bases that match TRBD1. Germline V gene data show CDR1 as LGHNA and CDR2 as YSLEER. The CDR3 runs 15 residues. V dropped 2 bases and J dropped 8; count of bases not matched to a gene: 5. The CDR3 loop reads CASSQLDRGGEKLFF. The CDR3 region has the DNA TGCGCCAGCAGCCAATTGGACAGGGGGGGCGAAAAACTGTTTTTT.